The source of this T cell receptor beta chain is a study of shared clonotypes between healthy human individuals. Study overall: The study drew on a couple of women and a few men aged 18 to 49 as donors. Whole-study findings and limits: Researchers found naive subsets generally carried larger estimated richness than memory subsets.

TCRdb's table, derived via immunoSEQ multiplex PCR, lists solely in-frame clones and lacks some. The sample consists of about 2.3 million clones, 85% to 95% of them appearing once. The CDR3 is made up of 15 amino acids. After removal of 2 bases from V and 1 base from J, the junction contained 2 bases not matched to a gene. CDR1 and CDR2 from the germline V gene are SGHTA and FQGNSA. This clone has only one observation. Its antigen is unidentified. The same CDR3 can be traced to other DNA sequences in this sample. This receptor was taken from a man aged 18 to 30 in good health. Some clones in this sample may be carry-over from other donors' samples. Material: naive CD4+ T cells from PBMCs. The subset was: CD45RA+ positively selected. The rearrangement links TRBV7-2 to TRBJ1-1; 9 positions match TRBD1. CDR3 sequence: CASSLTGGRNTEAFF. Here the CDR3 DNA reads TGTGCCAGCAGCTTAACAGGGGGCAGGAACACTGAAGCTTTCTTT.